This TCR beta chain derives from a study of shared clonotypes between healthy human individuals. A word on this clone: Its antigen is unidentified.

Sequencing was performed with immunoSEQ multiplex PCR; in TCRdb, only in-frame clones are kept and a portion is missing. Among about 2.1 million clones listed, just over 90% were seen once. Naive-designated CD8 cells lacked CD45RO, were positively enriched for CCR7, and omitted terminally differentiated effector memory CD45RA+ cells. Donors were healthy HIV-negative adults without recent acute infections or vaccinations. The J segment lost 4 bases and the V segment lost 0 bases, leaving 5 bases of the junction unmatched. The CDR3 runs to 16 residues. The V gene's germline CDR1 is SGDLS and CDR2 YYNGEE. Points from the study as a whole: Generation of non-shared clonotypes was less probable than generation of clonotypes shared by all four donors.

Sequenced material: naive CD8+ T cells from PBMCs. J is TRBJ2-2 and V is TRBV9; TRBD2 agrees at 8 bases. The clonotype was recovered from a man younger than 30 in good health. Some clones in this sample may be carry-over from other donors' samples. CDR3 amino acids: CASSVAPSGSTGELFF. CDR3 sequence (DNA): TGTGCCAGCAGCGTAGCGCCCAGCGGGAGCACCGGGGAGCTGTTTTTT.